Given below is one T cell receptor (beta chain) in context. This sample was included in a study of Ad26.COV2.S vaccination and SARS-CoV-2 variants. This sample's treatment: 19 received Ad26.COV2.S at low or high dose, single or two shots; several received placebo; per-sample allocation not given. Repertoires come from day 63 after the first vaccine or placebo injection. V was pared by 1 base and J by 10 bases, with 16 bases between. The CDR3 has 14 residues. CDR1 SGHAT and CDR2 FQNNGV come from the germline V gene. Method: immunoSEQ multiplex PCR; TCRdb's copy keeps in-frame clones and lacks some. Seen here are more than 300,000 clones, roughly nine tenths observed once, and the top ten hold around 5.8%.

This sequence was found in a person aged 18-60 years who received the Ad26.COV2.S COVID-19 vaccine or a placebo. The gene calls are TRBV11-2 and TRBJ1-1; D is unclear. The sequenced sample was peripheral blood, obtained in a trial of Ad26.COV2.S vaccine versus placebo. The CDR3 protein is CASSLVVMADAAFF. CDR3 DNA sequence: TGTGCCAGCAGCTTAGTTGTTATGGCAGACGCAGCTTTCTTT.